A selection of T cell receptor beta chains follows, all from one sample in a study of molecular identifiers for immune sequencing clone quantification. Using its own MiXCR run on the PCR reads, TCRdb lists one record per CDR3 protein. The sample records about 640,000 distinct CDR3 sequences, approximately 20% being singletons. The specimen was naive CD8+ T cells from blood, with Jurkat cell RNA spiked in. The receptors stem from a human donor in good health. Some libraries in this study had Jurkat cell RNA spiked in. Each CDR3 is given with its conserved first and last residue. The D gene is left open where the match is weak. Size is stated for part of the rows, as once, few or many counts, or as a class when the clone is expanded.

NA	TRBV12-3/TRBV12-4	NA	TRBJ1-2	TGTGCCAGCAGCGGTAATGACTATGGCTACACCTTC	CASSGNDYGYTF
TRBD1	TRBV6-5	NA	TRBJ2-1	TGTGCCAGCAGCGCTCAACCGGGACAGGGGTACAATGAGCAGTTCTTC	CASSAQPGQGYNEQFF
NA	TRBV7-9	NA	TRBJ1-1	TGTGCCAGCAGCCAAGTGGACGGGAACACTGAAGCTTTCTTT	CASSQVDGNTEAFF
NA	TRBV6-6	many	TRBJ2-7	TGTGCCAGTGGGGTTCTGGGAGGAGGCGAGCAGTACTTC	CASGVLGGGEQYF
NA	TRBV6-5	few	TRBJ1-5	TGTGCCAGCAAAGACCTAGAGTTTAGCAATCAGCCCCAGCATTTT	CASKDLEFSNQPQHF
NA	TRBV27	many	TRBJ2-3	TGTGCCAGCAGTCAAACTTCACGGGGCAGAGGACCCACAGATACGCAGTATTTT	CASSQTSRGRGPTDTQYF
TRBD2	TRBV30	many	TRBJ2-3	TGTGCCTGGAGTGTAGCGGGGGCCACAGATACGCAGTATTTT	CAWSVAGATDTQYF
NA	TRBV11-2	many	TRBJ2-3	TGTGCCAGCAGCACCCAGGGACCTTACACAGATACGCAGTATTTT	CASSTQGPYTDTQYF
NA	TRBV28	few	TRBJ2-7	TGTGCCAGCAGTTCCCGGGGAAGCAGCTCCTACGAGCAGTACTTC	CASSSRGSSSYEQYF
TRBD1	TRBV15	NA	TRBJ2-7	TGTGCCACCAGCACGGGCAGGGGGCATAACGAGCAGTACTTC	CATSTGRGHNEQYF
TRBD1	TRBV25-1	many	TRBJ2-7	TGTGCCAGCAGTGATCGAGGGACAGGGGGCTTCTACGAGCAGTACTTC	CASSDRGTGGFYEQYF
NA	TRBV12-3/TRBV12-4	many	TRBJ2-7	TGTGCCAGCACCCGTGTCGGGACGAGCCGTGAGCAGTACTTC	CASTRVGTSREQYF
NA	TRBV6-2/TRBV6-3	NA	TRBJ2-1	TGTGCCAGCAGTTCGGTAGGGGGGGTCAGTAGGAATGAGCAGTTCTTC	CASSSVGGVSRNEQFF
NA	TRBV25-1	many	TRBJ2-7	TGTGCCAGCAGTGAACAGGGGAACTACGAGCAGTACTTC	CASSEQGNYEQYF
NA	TRBV7-9	NA	TRBJ2-2	TGTGCCAGCAGCTTCCCGGGACGGAGTAACACCGGGGAGCTGTTTTTT	CASSFPGRSNTGELFF
TRBD2	TRBV7-9	few	TRBJ2-7	TGTGCCAGCAGTTCCACCTACGGGACTAGTCTGTACGAGCAGTACTTC	CASSSTYGTSLYEQYF
NA	TRBV29-1	many	TRBJ2-3	TGCAGCGTCACCGGGGGTAGCACAGATACGCAGTATTTT	CSVTGGSTDTQYF
TRBD1	TRBV5-6	few	TRBJ2-1	TGTGCCAGCAGCTTGGCGACAGGGAACAATGAGCAGTTCTTC	CASSLATGNNEQFF
NA	TRBV24-1	NA	TRBJ2-1	TGTGCCACCAGTGTGGTAGCGCACAATGAGCAGTTCTTC	CATSVVAHNEQFF
TRBD1	TRBV13	many	TRBJ2-7	TGTGCCAGCAGCTTAGTAGGAGTCCAGGGGGCACGGGAGCAGTACTTC	CASSLVGVQGAREQYF
NA	TRBV2	NA	TRBJ1-5	TGTGCCAGCAGTACCGATCAGGGGAATCGGCCCCAGCATTTT	CASSTDQGNRPQHF
NA	TRBV5-1	many	TRBJ1-1	TGCGCCAGCAGCGGGGGTATCGACACTGAAGCTTTCTTT	CASSGGIDTEAFF
NA	TRBV6-5	many	TRBJ1-5	TGTGCCAGCAGCCCCTCCGGACAGTATAGCAATCAGCCCCAGCATTTT	CASSPSGQYSNQPQHF
TRBD2	TRBV7-3	NA	TRBJ2-2	TGTGCCAGCAGCTTCTTCGCTGGACTAGCTGCACTCCTGGAGCTGTTTTTT	CASSFFAGLAALLELFF
NA	TRBV27	many	TRBJ1-1	TGTGCCAGCAGACCACTGGTCGGGGCGGGCACTGAAGCTTTCTTT	CASRPLVGAGTEAFF
TRBD1	TRBV5-3	few	TRBJ1-1	TGTGCCAGCGGCGTTACCGGGACAGGAGCCAACACTGAAGCTTTCTTT	CASGVTGTGANTEAFF
NA	TRBV6-5	many	TRBJ2-7	TGTGCCAGCAGTCCTCTGATGGACAGCACCTACGAGCAGTACTTC	CASSPLMDSTYEQYF
NA	TRBV6-1	NA	TRBJ2-1	TGTGCCTGCAGGCCCCAAAGGTGGGGTTTGCATGAGCAGTTCTTC	CACRPQRWGLHEQFF